The 28 T cell receptor beta chains in this list originate from one sample, sequenced in a study of radiation and T cells in renal cell carcinoma. The assay was immunoSEQ multiplex PCR, and TCRdb's table has in-frame clones only and misses some. The repertoire consists of 150,000 or so clones, with 88% occurring once and the leading ten covering about 11%. Indicated time point: baseline pretreatment blood. Sample treatment: 15 Gy SBRT to primary tumor, nephrectomy 4 weeks later. Sequencing was performed on blood, taken from a patient whose treatment included radiotherapy and nephrectomy. All receptors derive from a woman aged 50 to 65 with renal cell carcinoma.

The chain's CDR3 is CASSRLEGGPQDGYTF. Written as DNA, the CDR3 is TGTGCCAGCAGCCGACTTGAGGGAGGGCCCCAAGATGGCTACACCTTC. V usage is TRBV4-2 and J usage is TRBJ1-2; D unclear. V lost 4 bases and J 6 bases, leaving 21 bases between the germline ends. CDR1 and CDR2 from the germline V gene are LGHNA and YNFKEQ. This CDR3 spans 16 amino acids.

This chain uses TRBV6-6 with TRBJ1-2; D possibly corresponds to TRBD1 (5 bases). The CDR3 is 13 amino acids. V lost 6 bases and J lost 4, with 12 bases in between. Germline V CDR1 and CDR2: MNHNY, SVGAGI (reference sequence). The CDR3 loop is CASSQQGIYGYTF. Written as DNA, the CDR3 is TGTGCCAGCAGCCAGCAGGGAATCTATGGCTACACCTTC.

The V and J genes are TRBV11-2 and TRBJ1-1; no reliable D call. Germline CDR1 SGHAT, CDR2 FQNNGV. V was trimmed by 5 bases and J by 3 bases, leaving 10 bases between them. This CDR3 comprises 13 residues. CDR3 sequence reads: CASSPLPYTEAFF. CDR3 nucleotides: TGTGCCAGCAGCCCCCTCCCGTACACTGAAGCTTTCTTT. Supplemented by reference TRBV11-2 and TRBJ1-1, the full variable domain reads EAGVAQSPRYKIIEKRQSVAFWCNPISGHATLYWYQQILGQGPKLLIQFQNNGVVDDSQLPKDRFSAERLKGVDSTLKIQPAKLEDSAVYLCASSPLPYTEAFFGQGTRLTVV.

The chain uses TRBV4-1 and TRBJ1-6; D gene ambiguous. From germline, CDR1 is MGHRA and CDR2 YSYEKL. There are 14 residues in the CDR3. V lost 1 base to trimming and J lost 6 bases, with 7 bases between them. The CDR3 spells CASSQANGNSPLHF. CDR3 nucleotides: TGCGCCAGCAGCCAAGCGAATGGTAATTCACCCCTCCACTTT.

The chain employs TRBV19 and TRBJ2-4, with unresolved D. The CDR3 is made up of 15 amino acids. Trimming took off 5 bases at V and 0 bases at J, with 11 bases between the two ends. Germline CDR1 reads LNHDA; CDR2 reads SQIVND (reference sequence). This CDR3 reads CASSPSPSAKNIQYF. CDR3 bases: TGTGCCAGTAGTCCGAGTCCCTCAGCCAAAAACATTCAGTACTTC.

The rearrangement uses TRBV2 and TRBJ1-2; 7 bases align to TRBD1. Trimming took 5 bases from V and 0 from J; bases not matched to a gene: 6. The CDR3 has 15 residues. Germline values: CDR1 SNHLY, CDR2 FYNNEI. CDR3 residues: CASSSPDRANYGYTF. The CDR3 DNA is TGTGCCAGCAGTTCCCCCGACAGGGCTAACTATGGCTACACCTTC.

This clone was observed a single time. The chain carries TRBV6-5 and TRBJ2-3; TRBD2 is a possible D gene (7 bases). CDR1 MNHEY and CDR2 SVGAGI come from the germline V gene. V was pared by 2 bases and J by 7 bases, with 13 bases between. This CDR3 has 14 residues. The CDR3 bases are TGTGCCAGCAGTTACGAGGGGGGGCCGAATACGCAGTATTTT. Translated: CASSYEGGPNTQYF.

The V gene is TRBV5-4, the J gene TRBJ2-5, with 7 positions matching TRBD2. Trimming took 7 bases from V and 5 from J; bases not matched to a gene: 5. The CDR3 sequence is 12 residues long. Germline-derived CDR1 and CDR2 are SGHNT and YYREEE (reference sequence). DNA for the CDR3: TGTGCCAGCGGGTTAGCGGGTGAGACCCAGTACTTC. Its protein is CASGLAGETQYF.

The V call is TRBV7-3, the J call TRBJ1-6; TRBD1 aligns across 7 bases. The trim removed 6 bases at V and 9 bases at J, leaving 5 bases unmatched. Germline CDR1 and CDR2: SGHTA and FQGTGA. The CDR3 contains 13 residues. This chain's CDR3 is CASRGTVGSPLHF. CDR3 bases: TGTGCCAGCAGGGGGACAGTCGGTTCACCCCTCCACTTT.

The rearrangement joins TRBV19 to TRBJ1-3, with 8 bases matching TRBD1. The CDR3 is 14 residues long. V lost 5 bases, J lost 2 bases, and 2 bases stayed unmatched. Germline V CDR1 and CDR2: LNHDA, SQIVND (reference sequence). The CDR3 DNA reads TGTGCCAGTAGTCTGACAGGGGCTGGAAACACCATATATTTT. This gives the protein CASSLTGAGNTIYF.

This clone was detected a few times. Here the CDR3 reads CASSPGGEASQPQHF. CDR3 bases: TGTGCCAGCAGCCCAGGTGGTGAGGCGAGTCAGCCCCAGCATTTT. The genes are TRBV9 and TRBJ1-5, with unresolved D. The CDR3 runs 15 residues. The V gene's germline CDR1 is SGDLS and CDR2 YYNGEE. Deletions cut 4 bases from V and 6 bases from J, with 17 bases between.

The chain uses TRBV25-1 and TRBJ1-1, with D tentatively TRBD1 (5 bases). Trimming took 3 bases from V and 7 from J, leaving 15 bases between them. Germline CDR1 MGHDK, CDR2 SYGVNS. This CDR3 spans 14 amino acids. The CDR3 sequence: CASSDRPWGVEAFF. CDR3 nucleotides: TGTGCCAGCAGTGACCGCCCGTGGGGGGTTGAAGCTTTCTTT.

This chain connects TRBV7-2 to TRBJ2-5; D perhaps matches TRBD2 (6 bases). Trimming stripped 6 bases from V and 8 bases from J, with 13 bases between. Germline V CDR1 and CDR2: SGHTA, FQGNSA. The CDR3 is 12 residues long. This CDR3 reads CASSPLRGTQYF. CDR3 nucleotide sequence: TGTGCCAGCAGTCCCCTGCGGGGCACCCAGTACTTC. The whole variable domain, remainder taken from reference TRBV7-2 and TRBJ2-5, is GAGVSQSPSNKVTEKGKDVELRCDPISGHTALYWYRQSLGQGLEFLIYFQGNSAPDKSGLPSDRFSAERTGGSVSTLTIQRTQQEDSAVYLCASSPLRGTQYFGPGTRLLVL.

This chain links TRBV4-1 with TRBJ2-1, with TRBD2 identical over 9 bases. V was clipped by 4 bases and J by 7 bases; unmatched bases: 14. From germline, CDR1 is MGHRA and CDR2 YSYEKL. The CDR3 is made up of 17 amino acids. In DNA form, the CDR3 reads TGCGCCAGCAGCCTATACGGCGGGGGGGCCGGTCGGAATGAGCAGTTCTTC. It encodes CASSLYGGGAGRNEQFF.

The rearrangement links TRBV6-6 to TRBJ2-7; D is perhaps TRBD1 (6 bases). The CDR3 totals 14 residues. Germline V gives CDR1 MNHNY, CDR2 SVGAGI (reference sequence). V lost 0 bases and J 4 bases, leaving 10 bases between the germline ends. CDR3 residues: CASSYSGTQYEQYF. The CDR3 DNA is TGTGCCAGCAGTTACTCCGGGACACAGTACGAGCAGTACTTC.

This clone was seen a handful of times. This sequence joins TRBV18 and TRBJ2-3, with a weak D call TRBD1 (5 bases). The V end was cut by 5 bases, the J end by 5 bases, with 20 bases between. CDR1 and CDR2 (germline): KGHSH, LQKENI. The CDR3 runs 16 residues. This CDR3 reads CASSTQPPGRGDTQYF. CDR3 nucleotide sequence: TGTGCCAGCTCAACACAACCTCCTGGAAGGGGAGATACGCAGTATTTT. Together with reference TRBV18 and TRBJ2-3, the CDR3 gives the full variable domain: NAGVMQNPRHLVRRRGQEARLRCSPMKGHSHVYWYRQLPEEGLKFMVYLQKENIIDESGMPKERFSAEFPKEGPSILRIQQVVRGDSAAYFCASSTQPPGRGDTQYFGPGTRLTVL.

A single count supports this clone. This sequence joins TRBV29-1 and TRBJ2-1; D possibly uses TRBD1 or TRBD2 (6 bases each). With 0 bases removed from V and 2 bases from J, the gap between germline ends came to 14 bases. The CDR3 consists of 16 residues. Germline lookup yields CDR1 SQVTM and CDR2 ANQGSEA. CDR3 protein: CSVEDFEGGPYNEQFF. CDR3 coding DNA: TGCAGCGTTGAAGATTTTGAGGGGGGCCCCTACAATGAGCAGTTCTTC.

V usage is TRBV6-5 and J usage is TRBJ2-7, with 7 bases lining up with TRBD1. Trimming at V came to 6 bases and at J to 3 bases, leaving 8 bases not matched to a gene. This CDR3 comprises 14 residues. Looked up from germline, CDR1 is MNHEY and CDR2 is SVGAGI. Here the CDR3 reads CASSRRQGNYEQYF. The CDR3 DNA reads as TGTGCCAGCAGCCGTCGACAGGGTAACTACGAGCAGTACTTC.

The V call is TRBV16, the J call TRBJ1-3; tentatively, D is TRBD1 (5 bases). The CDR3 is made up of 13 amino acids. Germline V CDR1 and CDR2: KGHSY, FQNENV. The V and J ends lost 10 bases and 2 bases respectively, with 12 bases between them. The CDR3 region is CANLGGAGNTIYF. CDR3 nucleotide sequence: TGTGCCAACCTTGGGGGAGCTGGAAACACCATATATTTT.

The chain carries TRBV9 and TRBJ1-2; D is unclear. CDR3 length equals 12 residues. Germline V gene sequence: CDR1 SGDLS, CDR2 YYNGEE. Trimming removed 0 bases from V and 8 bases from J, with 8 bases in between. CDR3 in amino acids: CASSVAAGGYTF. CDR3 sequence (DNA): TGTGCCAGCAGCGTAGCAGCGGGGGGCTACACCTTC.

CDR3 in amino acids: CASSHDRGHGNTIYF. Written as DNA, the CDR3 is TGTGCCAGCAGCCACGACAGGGGGCACGGAAACACCATATATTTT. This chain joins TRBV4-2 and TRBJ1-3; 10 bases are a match to TRBD1. The CDR3 extends over 15 amino acids. Germline trimming cut 3 bases from V and 4 bases from J; bases unmatched to any gene: 3. Germline-derived CDR1 and CDR2 are LGHNA and YNFKEQ.

The rearrangement uses TRBV9 and TRBJ2-7; D is uncertain. V lost 3 bases to trimming and J lost 3 bases, with 13 bases between them. Germline V gene data show CDR1 as SGDLS and CDR2 as YYNGEE. The CDR3 length is 14 residues. The CDR3 loop reads CASSAPGRGYEQYF. The CDR3 DNA is TGTGCCAGCAGCGCGCCAGGACGCGGCTACGAGCAGTACTTC.

The V call is TRBV15, the J call TRBJ1-2, with 7 bases matching TRBD1. V shed 4 bases, J shed 8 bases, and the junction held 10 bases outside the gene matches. Germline loops: CDR1 LNHNV, CDR2 YYDKDF (reference sequence). The CDR3 contains 14 residues. The CDR3 bases are TGTGCCACCAGCACTAGAGAGACAGGGAAGGGCTACACCTTC. Amino acid sequence: CATSTRETGKGYTF.

The chain uses TRBV7-9 and TRBJ1-1, with D unresolved. Per germline, CDR1 SEHNR and CDR2 FQNEAQ (reference sequence). Between the trimmed V and J ends, which lost 5 bases and 1 base, there was a span of 8 bases. The CDR3 totals 13 residues. CDR3 sequence (DNA): TGTGCCAGCAGCCTTCCAAGGAACACTGAAGCTTTCTTT. This encodes CASSLPRNTEAFF.

The J gene is TRBJ2-1, the V gene TRBV4-1, with D hard to call. Deletions cut 4 bases from V and 7 bases from J, with 14 bases between. The CDR3 has 14 amino acids. Germline lookup yields CDR1 MGHRA and CDR2 YSYEKL. The CDR3 loop is CASSPLGPVNEQFF. The DNA for the CDR3 is TGCGCCAGCAGCCCCTTAGGTCCGGTGAATGAGCAGTTCTTC.

The rearrangement links TRBV6-6 to TRBJ1-2; possibly TRBD1 for D (6 bases). Germline CDR1 is MNHNY and CDR2 is SVGAGI (reference sequence). The ends were cut back, 6 bases at V and 6 bases at J, with 11 bases in the middle. The CDR3 has 12 residues. This CDR3 is CASSRTENGYTF. The DNA for the CDR3 is TGTGCCAGCAGCAGGACAGAAAATGGCTACACCTTC.

The CDR3 protein is CATNGGVGYGYTF. CDR3 DNA: TGTGCCACCAACGGGGGGGTGGGCTATGGCTACACCTTC. This chain links TRBV6-5 with TRBJ1-2; the D gene is possibly TRBD1 (5 bases). The germline V gene encodes CDR1 MNHEY and CDR2 SVGAGI. The CDR3 loop spans 13 amino acids. V shed 10 bases and J shed 4 bases, with 16 bases lying between them.

The chain couples TRBV4-1 to TRBJ1-3, with D possibly being TRBD1 (5 bases). Trimming took off 3 bases at V and 2 bases at J, with 20 bases between the two ends. Germline loops: CDR1 MGHRA, CDR2 YSYEKL. The CDR3 spans 18 residues. CDR3 bases: TGCGCCAGCAGCCACGGGGGAAGGGTTGACGGAGCTGGAAACACCATATATTTT. It is translated as CASSHGGRVDGAGNTIYF.